This passage covers 3 T cell receptor beta chains from one sample sequenced in a study of CD8 T cells in Susac syndrome. Random-hexamer reverse transcription was applied to about 0.5 to 1 ug RNA. Via MiXCR, TCRdb re-called the immunoSEQ multiplex PCR reads, giving one row per CDR3 protein. Of 180,000 or so distinct CDR3 sequences in the sample, around 94% were seen once. Sample: CD4+ T cells from PBMCs. The receptor source for this set is a human donor in good health.

The CDR3 spells CASSFSARQPQHF. CDR3 nucleotide sequence: TGTGCCAGCAGTTTTTCGGCACGACAGCCCCAGCATTTT. The chain joins TRBV28 to TRBJ1-5; D gene uncertain. Germline V gene sequence: CDR1 MDHEN, CDR2 SYDVKM. V was pared by 3 bases and J by 7 bases, with 10 bases between. This CDR3 is 13 amino acids long.

V and J are TRBV27 and TRBJ2-1; the D gene is possibly TRBD2 (7 bases). There are 15 residues in the CDR3. Trimming left V 2 bases short and J 2 bases short, with 10 bases between. Germline CDR1 MNHEY, CDR2 SMNVEV (reference sequence). CDR3 protein: CASSLEGGPYNEQFF. DNA of the CDR3: TGTGCCAGCAGTTTAGAGGGGGGGCCCTACAATGAGCAGTTCTTC.

The chain carries TRBV27 and TRBJ2-5; 8 bases are shared with TRBD2. This CDR3 spans 14 amino acids. The trim removed 7 bases at V and 4 bases at J, leaving 8 bases unmatched. The germline gives CDR1 MNHEY, CDR2 SMNVEV (reference sequence). This CDR3 is CASKGLGLRETQYF. CDR3 DNA sequence: TGTGCCAGCAAGGGACTAGGCCTCAGAGAGACCCAGTACTTC.